This T cell receptor (beta chain) originates from a study of cytomegalovirus exposure and HLA in healthy donors. This PCR relied on a set of 60 Vbeta primers and 13 Jbeta primers. The protocol was immunoSEQ multiplex PCR, while the TCRdb copy is restricted to in-frame clones and leaves out a portion. The table records 90,000 to 100,000 clones, more than 70% of them present only once. V dropped 0 bases and J dropped 4 bases, with 11 bases sitting between them. There are 14 residues in the CDR3. The V gene's germline CDR1 is GTSNPN and CDR2 SVGIG (reference sequence). The sample was PBMCs. The rearrangement joins TRBV30 to TRBJ2-3, with a weak D call TRBD1 (7 bases). This TCR came from a female donor in good health and CMV-seronegative. This CDR3 is CAWSVQGRSDTQYF. Here the CDR3 DNA reads TGTGCCTGGAGTGTACAGGGGAGGTCAGATACGCAGTATTTT.